This T cell receptor beta chain was documented in a study of blood T cell repertoires in COVID-19 (TCRdb year 2020). A note on the overall study: Samples from collaborators originated in the United States, Italy and Spain and spanned both the acute and convalescent phases of COVID-19. The repertoires were released in a freely available public database intended as a resource for research on the immune response to SARS-CoV-2. The sample metadata nearly always contained a de-identified subject ID, COVID-19 status, age in years and sex. The dataset comprised deeply sampled blood TCRbeta repertoires from subjects exposed to, actively infected with, or recovered from COVID-19. The prospective study material was composed of cDNA or gDNA derived from T cells, B-cell-depleted T cells, or PBMCs. HLA class I and class II types, where available, came from metadata supplied by the sample provider rather than from assay-based typing. Samples came from the ongoing ImmuneRACE study (first 160 participants) plus 1,254 subjects from 6 global collaborators.

TCRbeta CDR3 regions were amplified from genomic DNA using the immunoSEQ Assay, a bias-controlled multiplex PCR. The source study handled its data this way. The number of nucleated cells in each sample was estimated by amplification of reference gene primers within the assay. To quantify the absolute abundance of each unique TCRbeta CDR3 rearrangement, sequence reads were collapsed and filtered. For each sample, productive Simpson clonality was calculated as the square root of Simpson's diversity index across productive rearrangements. TCRdb obtained this table from immuneACCESS and retained in-frame rearrangements with V and J assigned. These tables miss some clones; where compared with another copy, unresolved V genes account for less than half of the shortfall, and the remainder is unexplained. V and J calls and clone size come straight from that table; D and trimming were deduced from the DNA. This sample has over 250,000 clones in its table, and 89% of those were observed once. Jointly, the top ten make up around 12% of the sample.

CDR1 and CDR2 are drawn from the germline V gene (reference sequence): GTSNPN, SVGIG. The V end loses 2 bases and the J end loses 1 base, and a stretch of 11 bases separates them. The CDR3 runs 14 residues from the cysteine to the phenylalanine. Here the CDR3 DNA is all that survives: 42 bases in frame from base 1. General conclusions and limits of the study: The amount of clinical and demographic metadata varied by source and participant and was provided uncurated.

The collaborating institutions used their own protocols to collect whole blood in K2EDTA tubes. For TCRbeta analysis, collaborator samples were shipped as frozen whole blood, as isolated PBMCs, or as DNA extracted from either sample type. The table lists this clone with a count of one. The antigen this receptor binds is unknown. Base qualities were left out, and no much larger clone turns up one base away. The chain couples TRBV30 to TRBJ1-1; the D gene remains uncertain. The sample comprised peripheral blood. The receptor comes from a woman in her sixties or seventies with acute or convalescent COVID-19. The CDR3 loop reads CAWSSQATNTEAFF. The DNA reads TGTGCCTGGAGTAGCCAGGCGACGAACACTGAAGCTTTCTTT.